This T cell receptor (beta chain) is drawn from a study of radiation and T cells in renal cell carcinoma (dated by TCRdb to 2019 to 2021). Some background on the complete study: The samples were drawn from a clinical trial, where primary renal cell carcinomas were treated with 15 Gy of stereotactic body radiation therapy and then removed by nephrectomy 4 weeks afterward. A total of 50 to 55 samples underwent TCR beta sequencing, made up of some 26 tumors and about 27 peripheral blood samples. Across all 53 samples, 4,016,671 unique CDR3 nucleotide sequences encoding 2,658,974 unique CDR3 amino acid sequences were identified.

What the study reported, not specific to this receptor: In blood, the top tumor clonotypes increased from baseline to 2 weeks after radiation and then shrank by 4 weeks, which suggests a temporary expansion of tumor-resident clones. Effects of radiation dose or scheduling on the TCR repertoire could not be addressed with the single-armed trial design. No pretreatment tumor biopsies were available, so the baseline intratumoral presence of clonotypes could not be determined. Changes in the blood repertoire were not tracked past 4 weeks after treatment.

This clone was detected only a few times. What this receptor recognizes is not known. There are no base qualities to consult, and no much larger clone falls within one base. The meaning of the sample's time point label: baseline pretreatment blood. The intended sense of this specimen's treatment or condition label: 15 Gy SBRT to primary tumor, nephrectomy 4 weeks later. To follow tumor-enriched clonotypes, serial peripheral blood was collected from radiation-treated patients at baseline and at 2 weeks and 4 weeks after SBRT. Every patient had renal cell carcinoma of clear cell pathology. The QIAamp DNA Blood Mini Kit (Qiagen) was used to prepare genomic DNA for TCR sequencing. The analyses included just those samples that passed every quality control check. After removal of 4 bases from V and 3 bases from J, the junction retains 7 bases not matched to a gene. Taken from the germline V gene (reference sequence), the CDR1 and CDR2 loops are SGHNT and YYREEE. Counted from cysteine to phenylalanine, this CDR3 has 15 amino acids. This entry keeps only the CDR3 DNA: 45 bases, framed from base 1.

The immunoSEQ kit was used, according to the manufacturer's recommendations, to generate TCR beta libraries from genomic DNA. Library preparation used a first multiplex PCR with proprietary primers, then a second PCR adding unique barcodes, with bead cleanups after each round. A kit-provided positive control reaction and a negative control reaction were included in every sample batch. The final libraries were assessed on an Agilent 4200 TapeStation D1000 ScreenTape, pooled by volume, and quantified by qPCR. An Illumina NextSeq500 fitted with a MidOutput 150-cycle cartridge performed the sequencing, running 156 Read1 cycles and 15 Index1 cycles with the kit's custom primers. The pooled library was loaded at 1.0 pM with 20% PhiX control spiked in. As for how the authors treated the data: The vendor-processed data were analyzed in R, and a clonotype was defined as all T cells that share the same CDR3 nucleotide sequence. In the clone abundance analyses, frequencies were normalized to the 10,000 most abundant clones in each sample. Public T cell clones, averaging fewer than five per sample, were removed before analysis. Tumor-enriched and baseline blood-enriched clonotypes were defined by at least a 32-fold difference in abundance between compartments. A beta-binomial differential abundance model was used to identify clonotypes that expanded or contracted between blood time points. Similarity between tumor and blood repertoires was quantified using the Baroni-Urbani and Buser coefficient, and groups were compared with two-tailed Wilcoxon tests in R. Sourced from immuneACCESS, this table was stored by TCRdb with only in-frame sequences that have V and J called. A share of the clones is absent; for the studies checked, an unresolved V gene accounts for under half, and the remainder has no known explanation. V and J calls and clone size follow that table, whereas D and trimming were derived from the DNA. This sample has 110,000 to 150,000 clones in its table, and over 75% of those were observed once. The top ten clonotypes cover around 11% of the sample.

The clonotype comes from a woman in her fifties or sixties with renal cell carcinoma. The sequencing used blood, collected from a patient whose treatment included radiotherapy and nephrectomy. Rearrangement joined TRBV5-4 to TRBJ1-1; 9 bases in the junction line up with TRBD1. The CDR3 region reads CASSGTGRMDTEAFF. The DNA sequence is TGTGCCAGCAGCGGGACAGGGAGGATGGACACTGAAGCTTTCTTT.